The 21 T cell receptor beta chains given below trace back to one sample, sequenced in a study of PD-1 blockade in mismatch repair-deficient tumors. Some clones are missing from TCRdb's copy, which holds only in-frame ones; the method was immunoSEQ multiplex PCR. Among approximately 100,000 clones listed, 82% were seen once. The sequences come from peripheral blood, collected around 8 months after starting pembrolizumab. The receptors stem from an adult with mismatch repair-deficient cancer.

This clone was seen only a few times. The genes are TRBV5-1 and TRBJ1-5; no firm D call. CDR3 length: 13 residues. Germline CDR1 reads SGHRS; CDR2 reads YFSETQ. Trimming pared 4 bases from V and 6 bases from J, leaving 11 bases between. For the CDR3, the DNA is TGCGCCAGCAGCACAACTCCCACTCAGCCCCAGCATTTT. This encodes CASSTTPTQPQHF.

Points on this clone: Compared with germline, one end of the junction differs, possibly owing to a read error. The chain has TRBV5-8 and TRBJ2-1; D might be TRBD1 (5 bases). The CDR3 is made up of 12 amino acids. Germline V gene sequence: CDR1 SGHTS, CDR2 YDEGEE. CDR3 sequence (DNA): TGTACCAGCAGCTCCAGGGTCCATGAGCAGTTCTTC. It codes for CTSSSRVHEQFF.

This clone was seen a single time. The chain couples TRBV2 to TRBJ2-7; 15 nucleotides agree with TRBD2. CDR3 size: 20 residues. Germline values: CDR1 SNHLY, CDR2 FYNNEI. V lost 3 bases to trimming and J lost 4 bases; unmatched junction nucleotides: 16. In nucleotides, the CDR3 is TGTGCCAGCAGTGAGGGGCCCACGGGACTAGCGGGAGGACCTCCTTACGAGCAGTACTTC. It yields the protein CASSEGPTGLAGGPPYEQYF.

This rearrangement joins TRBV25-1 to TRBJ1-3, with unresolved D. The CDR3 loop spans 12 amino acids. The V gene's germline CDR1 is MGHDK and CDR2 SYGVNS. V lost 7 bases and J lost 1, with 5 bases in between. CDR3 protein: CASMRSGNTIYF. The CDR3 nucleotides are TGTGCCAGCATGCGTTCTGGAAACACCATATATTTT. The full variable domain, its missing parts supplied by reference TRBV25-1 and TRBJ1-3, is EADIYQTPRYLVIGTGKKITLECSQTMGHDKMYWYQQDPGMELHLIHYSYGVNSTEKGDLSSESTVSRIRTEHFPLTLESARPSHTSQYLCASMRSGNTIYFGEGSWLTVV.

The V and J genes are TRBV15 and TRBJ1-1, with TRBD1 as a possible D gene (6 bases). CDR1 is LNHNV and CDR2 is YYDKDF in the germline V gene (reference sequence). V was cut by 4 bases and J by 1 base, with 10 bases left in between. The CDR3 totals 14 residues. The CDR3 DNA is TGTGCCACCAGCAAACCAGGGGCGAACACTGAAGCTTTCTTT. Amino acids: CATSKPGANTEAFF.

The CDR3 DNA reads TGTGCCAGCGTTCGGGAGTTCTCTTATCAGCCCCAGCATTTT. It encodes CASVREFSYQPQHF. V and J are TRBV6-1 and TRBJ1-5; D gene unclear. V was pared by 8 bases and J by 5 bases, with 16 bases between. This CDR3 is 14 amino acids long. The V gene's germline CDR1 is MNHNS and CDR2 SASEGT.

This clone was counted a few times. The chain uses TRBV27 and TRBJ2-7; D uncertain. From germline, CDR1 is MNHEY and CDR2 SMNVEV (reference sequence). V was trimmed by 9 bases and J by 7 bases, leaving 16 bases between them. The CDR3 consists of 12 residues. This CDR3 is CARQQSSGEQYF. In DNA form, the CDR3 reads TGTGCCAGGCAACAAAGTTCTGGTGAGCAGTACTTC.

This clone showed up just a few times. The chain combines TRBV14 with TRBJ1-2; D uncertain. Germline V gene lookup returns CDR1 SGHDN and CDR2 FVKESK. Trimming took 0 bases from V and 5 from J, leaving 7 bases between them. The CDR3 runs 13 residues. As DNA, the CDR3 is TGTGCCAGCAGCCAAGATTGGGTTTATGGCTACACCTTC. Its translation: CASSQDWVYGYTF.

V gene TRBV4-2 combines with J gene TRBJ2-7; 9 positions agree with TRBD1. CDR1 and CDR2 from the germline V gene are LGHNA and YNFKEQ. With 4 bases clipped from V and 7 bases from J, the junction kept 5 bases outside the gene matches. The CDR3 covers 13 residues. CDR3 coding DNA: TGTGCCAGCAGCCTACAGGGGGCGAATGAGCAGTACTTC. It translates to CASSLQGANEQYF.

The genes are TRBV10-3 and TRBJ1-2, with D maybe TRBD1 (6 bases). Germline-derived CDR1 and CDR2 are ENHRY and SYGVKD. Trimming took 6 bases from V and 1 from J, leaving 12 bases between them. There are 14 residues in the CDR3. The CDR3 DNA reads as TGTGCCATCAGCCGGGACACCCTTAACTATGGCTACACCTTC. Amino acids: CAISRDTLNYGYTF.

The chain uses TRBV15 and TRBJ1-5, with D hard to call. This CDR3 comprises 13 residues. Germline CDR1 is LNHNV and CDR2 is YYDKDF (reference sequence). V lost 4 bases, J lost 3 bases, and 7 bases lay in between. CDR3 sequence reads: CATSTFPNQPQHF. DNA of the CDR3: TGTGCCACCAGCACTTTCCCCAATCAGCCCCAGCATTTT.

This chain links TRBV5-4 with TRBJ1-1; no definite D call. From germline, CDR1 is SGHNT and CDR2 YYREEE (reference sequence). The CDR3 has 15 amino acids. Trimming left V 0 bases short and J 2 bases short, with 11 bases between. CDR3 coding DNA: TGTGCCAGCAGCTTGGACCCCCGCTCTAACACTGAAGCTTTCTTT. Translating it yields CASSLDPRSNTEAFF. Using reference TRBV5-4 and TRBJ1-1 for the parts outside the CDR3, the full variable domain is ETGVTQSPTHLIKTRGQQVTLRCSSQSGHNTVSWYQQALGQGPQFIFQYYREEENGRGNFPPRFSGLQFPNYSSELNVNALELDDSALYLCASSLDPRSNTEAFFGQGTRLTVV.

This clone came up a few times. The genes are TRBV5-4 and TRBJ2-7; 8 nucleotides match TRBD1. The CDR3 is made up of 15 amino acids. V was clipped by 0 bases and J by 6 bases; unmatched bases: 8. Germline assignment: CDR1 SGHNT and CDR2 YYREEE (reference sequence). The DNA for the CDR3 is TGTGCCAGCAGCTTGGAAGGAGGACAGGGTCGCGAGCAGTACTTC. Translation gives CASSLEGGQGREQYF.

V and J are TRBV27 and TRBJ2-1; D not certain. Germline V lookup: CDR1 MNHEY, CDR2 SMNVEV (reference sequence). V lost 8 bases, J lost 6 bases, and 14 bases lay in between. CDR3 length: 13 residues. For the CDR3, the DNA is TGTGCCAGCTTGAGATCACACACCAATGAGCAGTTCTTC. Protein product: CASLRSHTNEQFF.

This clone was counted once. The CDR3 DNA is TGTGCCAGCAGCGCCTCGGGACTACCTAACTCCTACGAGCAGTACTTC. Its translation is CASSASGLPNSYEQYF. The gene calls are TRBV9 and TRBJ2-7; 7 bases align to TRBD2. The junction had 9 bases not matched to a gene; V was cut back by 3 bases and J by 0 bases. The CDR3 runs 16 residues. The V gene's germline CDR1 is SGDLS and CDR2 YYNGEE.

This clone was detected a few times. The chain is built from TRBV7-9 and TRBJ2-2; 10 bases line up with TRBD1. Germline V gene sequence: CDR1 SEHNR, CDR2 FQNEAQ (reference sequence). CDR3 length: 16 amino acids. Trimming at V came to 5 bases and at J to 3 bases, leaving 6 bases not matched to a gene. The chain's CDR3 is CASSLRGTGDTGELFF. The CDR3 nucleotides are TGTGCCAGCAGCCTGCGAGGGACAGGGGACACCGGGGAGCTGTTTTTT.

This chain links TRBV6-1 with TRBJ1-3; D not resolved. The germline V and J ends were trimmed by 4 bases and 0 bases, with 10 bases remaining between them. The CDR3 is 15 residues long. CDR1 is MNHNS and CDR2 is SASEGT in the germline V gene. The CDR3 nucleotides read TGTGCCAGCAGTGCAAGGGAGGCCTCTGGAAACACCATATATTTT. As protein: CASSAREASGNTIYF.

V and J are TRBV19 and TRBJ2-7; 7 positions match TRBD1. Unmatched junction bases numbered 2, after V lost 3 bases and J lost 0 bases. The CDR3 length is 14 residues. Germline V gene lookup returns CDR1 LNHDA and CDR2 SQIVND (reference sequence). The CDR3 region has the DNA TGTGCCAGTAGTATCCGGGACAGCTCCTACGAGCAGTACTTC. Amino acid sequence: CASSIRDSSYEQYF.

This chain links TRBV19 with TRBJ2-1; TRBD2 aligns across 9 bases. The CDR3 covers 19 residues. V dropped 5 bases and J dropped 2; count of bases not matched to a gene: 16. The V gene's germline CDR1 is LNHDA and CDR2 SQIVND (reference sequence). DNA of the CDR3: TGTGCCAGTAGTCTTACCACCAAAATAGCGGGAGCAACCTACAATGAGCAGTTCTTC. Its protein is CASSLTTKIAGATYNEQFF.

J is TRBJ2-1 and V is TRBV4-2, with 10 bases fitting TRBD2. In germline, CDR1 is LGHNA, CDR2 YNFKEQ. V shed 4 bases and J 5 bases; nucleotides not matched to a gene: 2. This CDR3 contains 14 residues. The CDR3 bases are TGTGCCAGCAGCCCTAGCGGGAGAAACAATGAGCAGTTCTTC. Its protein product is CASSPSGRNNEQFF.

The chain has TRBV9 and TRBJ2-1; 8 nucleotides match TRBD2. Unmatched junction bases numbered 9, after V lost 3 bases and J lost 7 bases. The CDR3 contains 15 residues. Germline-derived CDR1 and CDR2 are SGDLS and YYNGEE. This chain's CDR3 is CASSASGSMNNEQFF. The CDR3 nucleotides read TGTGCCAGCAGCGCAAGCGGGAGTATGAATAATGAGCAGTTCTTC.